This T cell receptor beta chain emerged from a study of T cells in Graves' hyperthyroidism and ophthalmopathy. TCR beta CDR3 region amplification was performed from RNA transcripts. HTBI primers were the set used in a first-round RT-PCR of the TCR CDR3. TCRdb processed the multiplex PCR reads anew with MiXCR; each CDR3 protein has one entry. The sample yields roughly 800,000 distinct CDR3 sequences, roughly 37% seen once. Germline CDR1 SNHLY, CDR2 FYNNEI. With 7 bases removed from V and 2 bases from J, the gap between germline ends came to 8 bases. This CDR3 spans 12 amino acids. Lactation, pregnancy, other autoimmune disease or uncontrolled infection led to exclusion of patients. Study-wide results and limits: Prediction of ophthalmopathy progression came a median about 6 months pre-onset.

This clonotype showed up many times. The antigen remains unidentified. This chain connects TRBV2 to TRBJ1-1, with D hard to call. This receptor was taken from a man between 18 and 29 years old with Graves' hyperthyroidism. Input material: blood. CDR3 protein: CASMEGNTEAFF. DNA of the CDR3: TGTGCCAGCATGGAGGGCAACACTGAAGCTTTCTTT.